This TCR beta chain was found in a study of identical twins. Germline assignment: CDR1 SGHVS and CDR2 FNYEAQ. The V end was cut by 1 base, the J end by 9 bases, with 7 bases between. CDR3 length: 12 amino acids. TCRdb recomputed calls from the 5' RACE reads with MiXCR, one row per CDR3 protein. The sample holds hundreds of thousands of distinct CDR3 sequences, over 9% seen once. The same data also contributed to another study, on yellow fever vaccine responses in identical twins. That study adds: Twins reportedly appeared to share part of their vaccine T cell response while keeping part individual.

Specimen: CD8+ T cells sorted from blood. The receptor's source is a woman aged 18-30 years in good health. V and J are TRBV7-6 and TRBJ1-5; D is undetermined. CDR3 in amino acids: CASSLVRPPQHF. As DNA, the CDR3 is TGTGCCAGCAGCTTAGTACGACCGCCCCAGCATTTT.